The T cell receptor beta chain under discussion was sequenced for a study of blood T cell repertoires in COVID-19. The method was immunoSEQ multiplex PCR; TCRdb's version includes in-frame clones alone and lacks a portion of them. The sample records a few hundred thousand clones, 80% to 90% being singletons. Researchers sorted participants into cohorts using their self-reported clinical history. From germline, CDR1 is LNHDA and CDR2 SQIVND (reference sequence). The CDR3 extends over 15 amino acids. Trimming stripped 0 bases from V and 7 bases from J, with 10 bases between. Material: PBMCs or T cells enriched from blood (not recorded which). V gene TRBV19 combines with J gene TRBJ1-6; the D gene is possibly TRBD1 (6 bases). The TCR originated in a woman aged 18 to 35 who had recovered from COVID-19. The CDR3 DNA sequence: TGTGCCAGTAGTATAGAGGGGGCGGCCAATTCACCCCTCCACTTT. This gives the protein CASSIEGAANSPLHF.